One TCR beta chain is described in this entry. Assay used: immunoSEQ multiplex PCR; TCRdb lists only in-frame clones, some missing. Of roughly 38,000 clones in the sample, 80% to 90% were seen once. The sample comes from a study of T cells in localized non-small cell lung cancer. The CDR3 runs to 12 residues. Germline CDR1 GTSNPN, CDR2 SVGIG (reference sequence). Trimming shortened V by 4 bases and J by 4 bases, and 10 bases separated the two germline ends. The chain uses TRBV30 and TRBJ1-1; no clear D. Source: peripheral blood mononuclear cells, taken before any cancer treatment. The clonotype comes from a male donor at least 60 years old with stage II lung adenocarcinoma. The CDR3 reads CAWTQGSTEAFF. CDR3 bases: TGTGCCTGGACCCAAGGGAGCACTGAAGCTTTCTTT.